Each of the 22 T cell receptor beta chains below was sequenced from the same sample in a study of cytomegalovirus exposure and HLA in healthy donors. This table comes from immunoSEQ multiplex PCR, and its TCRdb copy is limited to in-frame clones, with some not included. Of roughly 100,000 clones detected, approximately 94% appear once; the ten largest clones hold 0.7% to 0.9%. Sequencing input: PBMCs. The receptor set was obtained from a woman aged 18-29 years in good health and CMV-seronegative.

This chain joins TRBV20-1 and TRBJ2-7, with a weak D call TRBD2 (6 bases). Germline loops: CDR1 DFQATT, CDR2 SNEGSKA (reference sequence). The CDR3 is 11 residues long. Here the CDR3 reads CNLEGNYEQYF. The CDR3 nucleotides read TGCAACCTGGAGGGGAACTACGAGCAGTACTTC.

The chain employs TRBV19 and TRBJ1-2, with D tentatively TRBD1 (5 bases). The germline V gene has CDR1 LNHDA and CDR2 SQIVND (reference sequence). The V end lost 0 bases, the J end lost 4 bases, and 12 bases lay between the germline ends. The length of the CDR3 is 15 residues. The chain's CDR3 is CASSIDSGQGYGYTF. In DNA form, the CDR3 reads TGTGCCAGTAGTATAGATTCTGGTCAGGGCTATGGCTACACCTTC.

The rearrangement links TRBV30 to TRBJ2-5, with D maybe TRBD2 (5 bases). The CDR3 length is 13 residues. From germline, CDR1 is GTSNPN and CDR2 SVGIG (reference sequence). Trimming removed 0 bases from V and 5 bases from J, with 10 bases in between. The CDR3 is CAWSVTSKETQYF. The CDR3 bases are TGTGCCTGGAGTGTAACTAGTAAGGAGACCCAGTACTTC. Using reference TRBV30 and TRBJ2-5 for the parts outside the CDR3, the full variable domain is SQTIHQWPATLVQPVGSPLSLECTVEGTSNPNLYWYRQAAGRGLQLLFYSVGIGQISSEVPQNLSASRPQDRQFILSSKKLLLSDSGFYLCAWSVTSKETQYFGPGTRLLVL.

The rearrangement uses TRBV27 and TRBJ2-2; possibly TRBD2 for D (6 bases). V was trimmed by 4 bases and J by 6 bases, leaving 21 bases between them. Germline CDR1 reads MNHEY; CDR2 reads SMNVEV (reference sequence). The CDR3 totals 17 residues. The CDR3 region is CASSSPGRLQLAGELFF. The CDR3 nucleotides are TGTGCCAGCAGTTCACCGGGGAGGCTGCAGCTCGCCGGGGAGCTGTTTTTT.

The J gene is TRBJ1-1, the V gene TRBV18; maybe TRBD1 (5 bases). The CDR3 length is 14 residues. V was shortened by 4 bases and J by 0 bases, with 9 bases between the two germline ends. From germline, CDR1 is KGHSH and CDR2 LQKENI. The CDR3 spells CASSLRGMNTEAFF. CDR3 coding DNA: TGTGCCAGCTCACTTAGGGGTATGAACACTGAAGCTTTCTTT.

V is TRBV11-2 and J is TRBJ1-2; D ambiguous. Trimming left V 1 base short and J 6 bases short, with 12 bases between. CDR1 and CDR2 (germline): SGHAT, FQNNGV. This CDR3 is 14 amino acids long. In DNA, the CDR3 is TGTGCCAGCAGCTTAGTAGCCGGTTCGAATGGCTACACCTTC. It specifies CASSLVAGSNGYTF.

The V call is TRBV4-1, the J call TRBJ2-7; 14 bases match TRBD2. The germline V gene has CDR1 MGHRA and CDR2 YSYEKL. The CDR3 has 18 amino acids. V was clipped by 0 bases and J by 7 bases; unmatched bases: 11. The CDR3 DNA reads as TGCGCCAGCAGCCAAGAGTCTGTAGGGAGACTAGCGGGAGGGGAGCAGTACTTC. Translation gives CASSQESVGRLAGGEQYF.

The rearrangement joins TRBV5-4 to TRBJ1-2, with unresolved D. Germline V gives CDR1 SGHNT, CDR2 YYREEE (reference sequence). The CDR3 is 15 residues long. The germline V and J ends were trimmed by 0 bases and 0 bases, with 9 bases remaining between them. CDR3 sequence reads: CASSLGASPNYGYTF. Here the CDR3 DNA reads TGTGCCAGCAGCTTGGGGGCGAGTCCTAACTATGGCTACACCTTC.

The table lists this clone with a count of one. The chain uses TRBV10-2 and TRBJ2-7; 8 bases line up with TRBD1. V was clipped by 4 bases and J by 4 bases; unmatched bases: 6. Germline assignment: CDR1 WSHSY and CDR2 SAAADI. CDR3 length: 14 amino acids. The CDR3 spells CASSGAGGMYEQYF. The CDR3 DNA is TGCGCCAGCAGTGGAGCAGGGGGCATGTACGAGCAGTACTTC.

The chain joins TRBV25-1 to TRBJ2-5, with D maybe TRBD1 (7 bases). This CDR3 is built from 15 residues. Deletions cut 2 bases from V and 4 bases from J, with 14 bases between. Germline values: CDR1 MGHDK, CDR2 SYGVNS. The CDR3 nucleotides read TGTGCCAGCAGTGAAGCACTAGCAGGGGGAGAGACCCAGTACTTC. It translates to CASSEALAGGETQYF.

The gene calls are TRBV7-8 and TRBJ1-2; D is undetermined. This CDR3 is built from 14 residues. V was trimmed by 3 bases and J by 4 bases, leaving 12 bases between them. Looked up from germline, CDR1 is SGHVS and CDR2 is FQNEAQ. In DNA, the CDR3 is TGTGCCAGCAGCTTTGTGAGAGGTTCCTATGGCTACACCTTC. Translation gives CASSFVRGSYGYTF.

V and J are TRBV9 and TRBJ2-5; 8 nucleotides agree with TRBD2. Unmatched junction bases numbered 4, after V lost 4 bases and J lost 2 bases. This CDR3 is built from 14 residues. CDR1 and CDR2 from the germline V gene are SGDLS and YYNGEE. The CDR3 protein is CASSPPGGQETQYF. Here the CDR3 DNA reads TGTGCCAGCAGCCCCCCGGGGGGGCAAGAGACCCAGTACTTC.

The chain recombines TRBV9 with TRBJ2-1, with TRBD2 identical over 11 bases. The CDR3 is 18 amino acids. Germline V gives CDR1 SGDLS, CDR2 YYNGEE. V dropped 0 bases and J dropped 2; count of bases not matched to a gene: 7. CDR3 sequence reads: CASSVELAGVDPYNEQFF. CDR3 bases: TGTGCCAGCAGCGTAGAACTAGCGGGGGTTGATCCCTACAATGAGCAGTTCTTC. Full variable domain (rest looked up from reference TRBV9 and TRBJ2-1): DSGVTQTPKHLITATGQRVTLRCSPRSGDLSVYWYQQSLDQGLQFLIQYYNGEERAKGNILERFSAQQFPDLHSELNLSSLELGDSALYFCASSVELAGVDPYNEQFFGPGTRLTVL.

The rearrangement uses TRBV5-4 and TRBJ2-2, with a possible D match to TRBD1 (5 bases). CDR1 and CDR2 (germline): SGHNT, YYREEE (reference sequence). The CDR3 length is 15 residues. Trimming shortened V by 3 bases and J by 8 bases, and 17 bases separated the two germline ends. CDR3 amino acids: CASSSDSPSAGELFF. CDR3 coding DNA: TGTGCCAGCAGCTCCGACAGTCCATCGGCTGGGGAGCTGTTTTTT.

This rearrangement joins TRBV28 to TRBJ1-6, with D possibly TRBD1 on 5 matching bases. V was trimmed by 3 bases and J by 3 bases, leaving 18 bases between them. The CDR3 runs to 18 residues. Germline CDR1 and CDR2: MDHEN and SYDVKM. The CDR3 sequence is CASSFSRVIGGYNSPLHF. The CDR3, as DNA: TGTGCCAGCAGTTTTAGCAGGGTCATAGGCGGCTATAATTCACCCCTCCACTTT.

In nucleotides, the CDR3 is TGTGCCAGCAGTTACTCGCGGGAGGGCCGCGATGAGCAGTTCTTC. Translating it yields CASSYSREGRDEQFF. The J gene is TRBJ2-1, the V gene TRBV6-5; 9 nucleotides line up with TRBD2. V shed 0 bases, J shed 8 bases, and the junction held 5 bases outside the gene matches. There are 15 residues in the CDR3. The germline V gene encodes CDR1 MNHEY and CDR2 SVGAGI.

This chain links TRBV25-1 with TRBJ1-1; 8 positions agree with TRBD1. The V and J ends lost 4 bases and 0 bases, in that order; junction bases with no gene match: 4. The CDR3 contains 15 residues. In germline, CDR1 is MGHDK, CDR2 SYGVNS. The CDR3 DNA follows: TGTGCCAGCAGTGCCCAGACAGGGGTGAACACTGAAGCTTTCTTT. Its protein product is CASSAQTGVNTEAFF.

The genes are TRBV6-4 and TRBJ2-3, with D tentatively TRBD1 (6 bases). The CDR3 extends over 15 amino acids. Germline CDR1 and CDR2: MRHNA and SNTAGT. V was pared by 2 bases and J by 2 bases, with 11 bases between. CDR3 protein: CASSDGTNHTDTQYF. For the CDR3, the DNA is TGTGCCAGCAGTGACGGGACAAACCACACAGATACGCAGTATTTT.

This rearrangement joins TRBV5-1 to TRBJ2-5; D possibly corresponds to TRBD2 (6 bases). The germline V and J ends were trimmed by 7 bases and 2 bases, with 15 bases remaining between them. Germline CDR1 and CDR2: SGHRS and YFSETQ. This CDR3 region has 14 residues. DNA for the CDR3: TGCGCCAGCGTGGCGGGGCAAAGGCAAGAGACCCAGTACTTC. Translation: CASVAGQRQETQYF.

The chain uses TRBV19 and TRBJ2-2; possible D gene TRBD2, 6 bases. Trimming left V 5 bases short and J 5 bases short, with 15 bases between. Germline CDR1 is LNHDA and CDR2 is SQIVND (reference sequence). This CDR3 spans 15 amino acids. The CDR3 coding sequence is TGTGCCAGTAGTGCCCTTGCGGAGGGGACCGGGGAGCTGTTTTTT. Translation gives CASSALAEGTGELFF.

The rearrangement joins TRBV7-9 to TRBJ2-7, with D maybe TRBD1 (5 bases). CDR3 length: 14 residues. V lost 2 bases and J 3 bases, leaving 11 bases between the germline ends. Germline CDR1 is SEHNR and CDR2 is FQNEAQ (reference sequence). The CDR3 bases are TGTGCCAGCAGCTTAATTCAGGGTGGCTACGAGCAGTACTTC. Protein product: CASSLIQGGYEQYF.

The V and J genes are TRBV27 and TRBJ2-7; perhaps TRBD1 as D (6 bases). V was trimmed by 6 bases and J by 2 bases, leaving 17 bases between them. Germline V lookup: CDR1 MNHEY, CDR2 SMNVEV (reference sequence). The CDR3 covers 15 residues. The DNA for the CDR3 is TGTGCCAGCAGGCAGGCCCAGGGGCCTCCCTACGAGCAGTACTTC. Translating it yields CASRQAQGPPYEQYF.